These T cell receptor beta chains were read from a single sample in a study of T cell changes during pregnancy in multiple sclerosis. The method was immunoSEQ multiplex PCR; TCRdb's version includes in-frame clones alone and lacks a portion of them. The sample holds 65,000 to 90,000 clones, 85% to 95% seen once. The starting material was peripheral blood, obtained before pregnancy. The receptors shown here come from a female donor with multiple sclerosis, enrolled in a pregnancy study. Each CDR3 is given with its conserved first and last residue. The D gene is left open where the match is weak. Clone size is stated in some rows and not others, as once, few, many or a class when expanded.

V gene	clone size	D gene	J gene	CDR3 DNA	CDR3 protein
TRBV28	.	TRBD2	TRBJ2-1	TGTGCCAGCAGTTTATCAATATACCGGGGGGATGAGCAGTTCTTC	CASSLSIYRGDEQFF
TRBV5-1	.	.	TRBJ2-2	TGCGCCAGCAGCGCGTCCAAATACACCGGGGAGCTGTTTTTT	CASSASKYTGELFF
TRBV6-5	.	TRBD1	TRBJ1-2	TGTGCCAGCAGTGACCGGGACAGCGATGGCTACACCTTC	CASSDRDSDGYTF
TRBV18	few	TRBD2	TRBJ2-5	TGTGCCAGCTCGCAGACTAGCTCCCAAGAGACCCAGTACTTC	CASSQTSSQETQYF
TRBV6-1	.	TRBD1	TRBJ2-7	TGTGCCAGCAGTGATGGGACAGTTTGGAGCTCCTACGAGCAGTACTTC	CASSDGTVWSSYEQYF
TRBV28	.	.	TRBJ2-1	TGTGCCAGCAGTTTATACCCCCCTGCGGGGTACAATGAGCAGTTCTTC	CASSLYPPAGYNEQFF
TRBV7-9	.	TRBD1	TRBJ1-2	TGTGCCAGCAGCTACCGGGACAGGGGGCAGGATGGCTACACCTTC	CASSYRDRGQDGYTF
TRBV6-5	.	.	TRBJ1-2	TGTGCCAGCAGTTCTGAGGACACCTCGACCTATGGCTACACCTTC	CASSSEDTSTYGYTF
TRBV2	.	.	TRBJ2-2	TGTGCCAGCAGAGCAGGACAGAGCTTCGGGGAGCTGTTTTTT	CASRAGQSFGELFF
TRBV30	.	.	TRBJ1-2	TGTGCCTGGTCGGGACTTATGAACTATGGCTACACCTTC	CAWSGLMNYGYTF
TRBV11-2	.	TRBD2	TRBJ2-7	TGTGCCAGCGCCCCTAGCGGGAAGGCCTACGAGCAGTACTTC	CASAPSGKAYEQYF
TRBV6-5	.	TRBD1	TRBJ1-1	TGTGCCAGCAGTTCCCACAGGGGTCTTGAAGCTTTCTTT	CASSSHRGLEAFF
TRBV10-3	.	.	TRBJ2-6	TGTGCCATCAGGGAAGGCGGACCCAGGGTCTCTGGGGCCAACGTCCTGACTTTC	CAIREGGPRVSGANVLTF
TRBV5-3	.	TRBD1	TRBJ2-1	TGTGCCAGAAGCTCCGGGACAGGGTTCAATGAGCAGTTCTTC	CARSSGTGFNEQFF
TRBV29-1	.	TRBD2	TRBJ2-7	TGCAGCGTAGAAATAGCGGGAGGAAGGTACGAGCAGTACTTC	CSVEIAGGRYEQYF
TRBV18	.	.	TRBJ2-3	TGTGCCAGCTCACCCTACAGTATTTCCACAGATACGCAGTATTTT	CASSPYSISTDTQYF
TRBV30	.	TRBD2	TRBJ2-3	TGTGCCCGGGGGGAGGGGAGCGTAAGCACAGATACGCAGTATTTT	CARGEGSVSTDTQYF
TRBV7-9	.	.	TRBJ1-2	TGTGCCAGCAGCCCCACAGGGTTGTATGGCTACACCTTC	CASSPTGLYGYTF
TRBV6-4	.	TRBD1	TRBJ1-2	TGTGCCAGCAGTGAGACAGGGAGCTATGGCTACACCTTC	CASSETGSYGYTF
TRBV5-4	.	.	TRBJ1-1	TGTGCCAGCAGCTTGGGAGCCAAGAGGACTGAAGCTTTCTTT	CASSLGAKRTEAFF
TRBV11-3	.	.	TRBJ1-2	TGTGCCAGCAGCCCAACGGGTCTTGACTATGGCTACACCTTC	CASSPTGLDYGYTF
TRBV7-9	.	TRBD1	TRBJ2-1	TGTGCCAGCAGCGGCTCACAGGGGGCGGACAATGAGCAGTTCTTC	CASSGSQGADNEQFF
TRBV7-9	once	TRBD2	TRBJ2-5	TGTGCCAGCAGCCCCGGACTAGCCACTGGGGGGACCCAGTACTTC	CASSPGLATGGTQYF
TRBV6-5	.	TRBD2	TRBJ2-7	TGTGCCAGCATGAAAGCGGGAGACGAGCAGTACTTC	CASMKAGDEQYF
TRBV7-9	.	.	TRBJ2-2	TGTGCCAGCAGCTCCGAGGGGGCCGGGGAGCTGTTTTTT	CASSSEGAGELFF
TRBV25-1	.	.	TRBJ2-2	TGTGCCAGCAGTGAAACGGGAGTGGGGAGGGAGCTGTTTTTT	CASSETGVGRELFF
TRBV5-6	.	.	TRBJ1-1	TGTGCCAGCAGCTTGTTGACAGTACTTAACACTGAAGCTTTCTTT	CASSLLTVLNTEAFF
TRBV5-4	.	TRBD2	TRBJ2-1	TGTGCCAGCAGCGGAGGACTAGCGGGAGGGGGAAGGTACAATGAGCAGTTCTTC	CASSGGLAGGGRYNEQFF
TRBV5-4	.	TRBD2	TRBJ2-1	TGTGCCAGCAGCCCTACGTCGGGACTAGCGGATTACAATGAGCAGTTCTTC	CASSPTSGLADYNEQFF
TRBV2	.	.	TRBJ2-6	TGTGCCAGAAAGGAGGGTTCTGGGGCCAACGTCCTGACTTTC	CARKEGSGANVLTF
TRBV25-1	.	.	TRBJ2-4	TGTGCCAGCAGTGAATTTGCAGGGTCAAAAAACATTCAGTACTTC	CASSEFAGSKNIQYF
TRBV5-4	.	.	TRBJ2-5	TGTGCCAGCAGCAAGTCCGGGACTCTAGAGGAGACCCAGTACTTC	CASSKSGTLEETQYF
TRBV7-2	.	TRBD1	TRBJ2-1	TGTGCCAGCAGCCGGAGGCAGGGGGCTAACAATGAGCAGTTCTTC	CASSRRQGANNEQFF
TRBV9	once	TRBD1	TRBJ2-6	TGTGCCAGCAGCGTAGGGCAGGGGGCGGCGGGGGCCAACGTCCTGACTTTC	CASSVGQGAAGANVLTF
TRBV7-6	.	.	TRBJ2-2	TGTGCCACTTCTAGTACACAGGGAAGCACCGGGGAGCTGTTTTTT	CATSSTQGSTGELFF
TRBV7-3	.	TRBD1	TRBJ2-7	TGTGCCAGCAGCTTAGATGGGACAGCATCCTACGAGCAGTACTTC	CASSLDGTASYEQYF
TRBV19	.	TRBD1	TRBJ2-7	TGTGCCAGTAACAGGGGGCCCTCCTACGAGCAGTACTTC	CASNRGPSYEQYF
TRBV7-3	once	.	TRBJ2-1	TGTGCCAGCAGCCCAGCGGGTCTTCCCCACAATGAGCAGTTCTTC	CASSPAGLPHNEQFF
TRBV13	.	.	TRBJ2-7	TGTGCCAGCAGCGAAGGACTGTTGAGCTCCTACGAGCAGTACTTC	CASSEGLLSSYEQYF
TRBV7-3	.	TRBD2	TRBJ2-7	TGTGCCAGCAGCTTATTGTACAGGAGACGGCTAGCGGGAGGGCCTCTCGACGGCGAGCAGTACTTC	CASSLLYRRRLAGGPLDGEQYF
TRBV4-3	.	.	TRBJ2-1	TGCCGGCTGCCTGCGGGGTTTTGTAATGAGCAGTTCTTC	CRLPAGFCNEQFF